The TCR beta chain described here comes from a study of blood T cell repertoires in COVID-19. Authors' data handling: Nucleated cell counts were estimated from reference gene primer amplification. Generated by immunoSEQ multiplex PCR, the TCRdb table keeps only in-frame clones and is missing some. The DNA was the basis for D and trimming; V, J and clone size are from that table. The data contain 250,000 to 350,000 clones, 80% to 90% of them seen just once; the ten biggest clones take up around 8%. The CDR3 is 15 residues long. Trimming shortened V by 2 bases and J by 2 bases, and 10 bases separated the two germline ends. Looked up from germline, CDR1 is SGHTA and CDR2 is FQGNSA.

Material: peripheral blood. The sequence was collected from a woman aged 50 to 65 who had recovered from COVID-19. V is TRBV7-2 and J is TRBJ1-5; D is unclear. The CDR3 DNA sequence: TGTGCCAGCAGCTTACGGTCTGTGGGCAATCAGCCCCAGCATTTT. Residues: CASSLRSVGNQPQHF.